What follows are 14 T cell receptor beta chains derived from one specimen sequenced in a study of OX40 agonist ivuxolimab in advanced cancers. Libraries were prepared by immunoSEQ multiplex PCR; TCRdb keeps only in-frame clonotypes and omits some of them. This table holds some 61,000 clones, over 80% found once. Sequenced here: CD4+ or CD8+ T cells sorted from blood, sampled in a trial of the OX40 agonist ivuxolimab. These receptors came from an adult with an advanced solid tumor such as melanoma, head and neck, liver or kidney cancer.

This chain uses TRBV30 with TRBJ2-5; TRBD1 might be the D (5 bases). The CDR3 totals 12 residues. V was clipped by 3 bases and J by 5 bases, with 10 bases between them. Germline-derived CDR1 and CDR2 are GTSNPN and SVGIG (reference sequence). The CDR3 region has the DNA TGTGCCTGGAGCACAGGAGTTGAGACCCAGTACTTC. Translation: CAWSTGVETQYF. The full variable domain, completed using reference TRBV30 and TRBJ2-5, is SQTIHQWPATLVQPVGSPLSLECTVEGTSNPNLYWYRQAAGRGLQLLFYSVGIGQISSEVPQNLSASRPQDRQFILSSKKLLLSDSGFYLCAWSTGVETQYFGPGTRLLVL.

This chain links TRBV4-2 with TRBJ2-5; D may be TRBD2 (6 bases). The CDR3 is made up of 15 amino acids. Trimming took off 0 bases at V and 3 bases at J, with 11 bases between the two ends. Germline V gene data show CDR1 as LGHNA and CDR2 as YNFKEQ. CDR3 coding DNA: TGTGCCAGCAGCCAAGATAGGACTACCAAAGAGACCCAGTACTTC. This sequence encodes CASSQDRTTKETQYF.

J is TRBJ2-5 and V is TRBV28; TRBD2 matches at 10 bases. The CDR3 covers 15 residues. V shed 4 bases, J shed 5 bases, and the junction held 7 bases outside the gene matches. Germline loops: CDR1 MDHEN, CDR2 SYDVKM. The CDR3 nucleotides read TGTGCCAGCAGTTCCCGGGGTAGCGGGAGGGAGACCCAGTACTTC. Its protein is CASSSRGSGRETQYF.

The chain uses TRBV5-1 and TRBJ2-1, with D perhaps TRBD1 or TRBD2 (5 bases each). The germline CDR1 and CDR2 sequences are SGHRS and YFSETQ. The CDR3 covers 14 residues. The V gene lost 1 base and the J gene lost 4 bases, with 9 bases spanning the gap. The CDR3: CASSLRGRYNEQFF. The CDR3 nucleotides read TGCGCCAGCAGCTTGAGGGGACGGTACAATGAGCAGTTCTTC.

CDR3 in DNA: TGTGCCAGCAGCCCGAGCGAGGGGATCAATCAGCCCCAGCATTTT. It yields the protein CASSPSEGINQPQHF. The J gene is TRBJ1-5, the V gene TRBV28; D may be TRBD1 (5 bases). V was clipped by 6 bases and J by 3 bases, with 15 bases between them. This CDR3 has 15 amino acids. The germline V gene encodes CDR1 MDHEN and CDR2 SYDVKM.

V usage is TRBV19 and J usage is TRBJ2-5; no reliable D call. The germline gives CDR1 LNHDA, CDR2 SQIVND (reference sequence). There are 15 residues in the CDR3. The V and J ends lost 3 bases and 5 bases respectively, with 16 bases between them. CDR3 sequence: CASSIPDASFETQYF. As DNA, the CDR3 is TGTGCCAGTAGTATCCCTGACGCCAGCTTCGAGACCCAGTACTTC.

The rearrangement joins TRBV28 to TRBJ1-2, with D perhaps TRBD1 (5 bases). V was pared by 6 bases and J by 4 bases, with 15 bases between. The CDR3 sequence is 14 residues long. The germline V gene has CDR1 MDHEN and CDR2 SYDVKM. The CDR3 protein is CASSRQGRSYGYTF. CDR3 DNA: TGTGCCAGCAGCCGCCAGGGCCGCAGCTATGGCTACACCTTC.

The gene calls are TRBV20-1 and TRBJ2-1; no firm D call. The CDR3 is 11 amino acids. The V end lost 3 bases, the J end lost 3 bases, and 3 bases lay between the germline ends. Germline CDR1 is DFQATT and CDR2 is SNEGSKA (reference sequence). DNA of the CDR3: TGCAGTGCTAGCTTCTACAATGAGCAGTTCTTC. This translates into CSASFYNEQFF.

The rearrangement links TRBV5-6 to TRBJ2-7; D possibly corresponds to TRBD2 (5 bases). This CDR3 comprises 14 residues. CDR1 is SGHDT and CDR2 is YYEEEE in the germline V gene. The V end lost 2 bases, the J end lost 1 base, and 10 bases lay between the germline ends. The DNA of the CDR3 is TGTGCCAGCAGCTTAGACACTAGGTCCTACGAGCAGTACTTC. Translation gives CASSLDTRSYEQYF. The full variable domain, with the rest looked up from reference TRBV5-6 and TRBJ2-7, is DAGVTQSPTHLIKTRGQQVTLRCSPKSGHDTVSWYQQALGQGPQFIFQYYEEEERQRGNFPDRFSGHQFPNYSSELNVNALLLGDSALYLCASSLDTRSYEQYFGPGTRLTVT.

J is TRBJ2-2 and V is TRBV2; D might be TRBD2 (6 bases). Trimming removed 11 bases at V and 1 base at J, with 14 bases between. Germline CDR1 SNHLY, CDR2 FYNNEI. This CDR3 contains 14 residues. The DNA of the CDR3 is TGTGCCTCCCGAGGGACTTTGAACACCGGGGAGCTGTTTTTT. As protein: CASRGTLNTGELFF.

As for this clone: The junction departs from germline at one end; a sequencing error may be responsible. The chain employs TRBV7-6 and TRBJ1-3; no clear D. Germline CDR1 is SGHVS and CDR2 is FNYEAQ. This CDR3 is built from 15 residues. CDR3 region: CASSSQDLSGNTTYF. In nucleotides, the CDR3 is TGTGCCAGCAGCTCCCAGGACCTCTCTGGAAACACCACATATTTT.

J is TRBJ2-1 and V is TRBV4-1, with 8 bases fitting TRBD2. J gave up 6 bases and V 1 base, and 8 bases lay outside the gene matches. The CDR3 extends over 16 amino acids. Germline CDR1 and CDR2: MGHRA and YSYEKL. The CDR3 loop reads CASSQGTSIVGNEQFF. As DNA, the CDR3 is TGCGCCAGCAGCCAAGGGACTAGCATTGTTGGCAATGAGCAGTTCTTC.

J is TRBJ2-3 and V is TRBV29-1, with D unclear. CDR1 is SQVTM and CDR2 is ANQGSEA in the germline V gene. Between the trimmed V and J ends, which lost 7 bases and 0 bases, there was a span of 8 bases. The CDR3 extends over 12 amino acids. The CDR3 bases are TGCAGCGCCCGATCTAGCACAGATACGCAGTATTTT. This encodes CSARSSTDTQYF.

The DNA for the CDR3 is TGCGCCAGCAGCTCGATGGACCAGGGCGAGCAGTACTTC. This sequence encodes CASSSMDQGEQYF. V gene TRBV5-1 combines with J gene TRBJ2-7, with D tentatively TRBD1 (5 bases). The CDR3 sequence is 13 residues long. V was cut by 3 bases and J by 6 bases, with 13 bases left in between. The germline CDR1 and CDR2 sequences are SGHRS and YFSETQ.